Shown below are 25 T cell receptor beta chains from a single sample sequenced in a study of low-dose radiotherapy and immunotherapy resistance in tumors. First-strand cDNA used TRAV- and TRBV-specific primers, covering alpha and beta chains. Amplification, which lasted around 20 PCR cycles, used a constant-region primer and V-primer adapter to amplify TCRs. A single record per CDR3 protein comes from TCRdb applying MiXCR to the reads. The table records approximately 12,000 distinct CDR3 sequences, roughly 60% of them present only once. These receptors were taken from a human donor with advanced metastatic prostate, ovarian, gallbladder or colorectal cancer (not recorded which). This table probably holds off-target reads from a library built for another chain.

The CDR3 is CASSLSLDLQETQYF. CDR3 DNA sequence: TGTGCCAGCAGCTTGAGTCTCGACTTACAAGAGACCCAGTACTTC. The chain has TRBV5-4 and TRBJ2-5; D not resolved. Germline CDR1 SGHNT, CDR2 YYREEE (reference sequence). V lost 1 base, J lost 2 bases, and 12 bases lay in between. The CDR3 contains 15 residues.

This chain links TRBV24-1 with TRBJ2-1; 9 nucleotides line up with TRBD1. The CDR3 is made up of 17 amino acids. Germline V gives CDR1 KGHDR, CDR2 SFDVKD. The ends lost 3 bases at V and 5 bases at J; junction bases unmatched: 10. CDR3 nucleotides: TGTGCCACCAGTGATCATCACAGGGGGCGTAGAAACAATGAGCAGTTCTTC. It translates to CATSDHHRGRRNNEQFF.

This clonotype was recorded a few times. V usage is TRBV28 and J usage is TRBJ2-7, with 8 bases matching TRBD1. V lost 8 bases, J lost 3 bases, and 12 bases stayed unmatched. The germline V gene has CDR1 MDHEN and CDR2 SYDVKM. There are 15 residues in the CDR3. The CDR3 sequence: CASWDPGQDYYEQYF. The DNA for the CDR3 is TGTGCCAGCTGGGATCCGGGACAGGACTACTACGAGCAGTACTTC.

This chain connects TRBV12-3 or TRBV12-4 to TRBJ1-5; D remains unclear. This CDR3 contains 13 residues. The germline V and J ends were trimmed by 8 bases and 0 bases, with 8 bases remaining between them. The CDR3 sequence is CASSKNSNQPQHF. For the CDR3, the DNA is TGTGCCAGCTCAAAAAATAGCAATCAGCCCCAGCATTTT.

This clonotype was seen only a few times. The CDR3 sequence: CATTYSVTDTQYF. The CDR3 nucleotides are TGTGCCACCACCTACAGCGTGACAGATACGCAGTATTTT. The chain combines TRBV12-3 or TRBV12-4 with TRBJ2-3; D ambiguous. The CDR3 has 13 amino acids. The germline V and J ends were trimmed by 10 bases and 3 bases, with 14 bases remaining between them.

The chain is built from TRBV6-6 and TRBJ2-5; D is perhaps TRBD1 (5 bases). The germline gives CDR1 MNHNY, CDR2 SVGAGI (reference sequence). V shed 2 bases and J shed 4 bases, with 5 bases lying between them. This CDR3 region has 12 residues. The CDR3 protein is CASSYDRETQYF. As DNA, the CDR3 is TGTGCCAGCAGTTACGACAGAGAGACCCAGTACTTC.

This clonotype showed up just a few times. This sequence joins TRBV6-2 or TRBV6-3 and TRBJ1-3; D is possibly TRBD1 (5 bases). V was pared by 5 bases and J by 1 base, with 15 bases between. CDR3 length: 16 residues. CDR1 and CDR2 (germline): MNHEY, SVGEGT. The CDR3 DNA reads as TGTGCCAGCAGTGGGACGCGTTCGGGTTCTGGAAACACCATATATTTT. It encodes CASSGTRSGSGNTIYF.

The V and J genes are TRBV19 and TRBJ2-4, with 9 bases matching TRBD1. The J segment lost 2 bases and the V segment lost 3 bases, leaving 11 bases of the junction unmatched. The CDR3 extends over 18 amino acids. Germline assignment: CDR1 LNHDA and CDR2 SQIVND (reference sequence). CDR3 sequence (DNA): TGTGCCAGTAGTATCCGGGACAGGGTTCGGTTCACCAAAAACATTCAGTACTTC. Residues: CASSIRDRVRFTKNIQYF.

By share of the sample, this clonotype is hyperexpanded. This chain's CDR3 is CASSQVDGESTEAFF. The CDR3 DNA reads TGTGCCAGCAGCCAAGTAGACGGAGAGAGCACTGAAGCTTTCTTT. The V and J genes are TRBV4-2 and TRBJ1-1; unclear D gene. V was clipped by 1 base and J by 4 bases, with 13 bases between them. CDR3 length: 15 amino acids. CDR1 and CDR2 (germline): LGHNA, YNFKEQ.

The chain links TRBV11-1 to TRBJ2-2, with TRBD2 matching over 7 bases. This CDR3 comprises 14 residues. V lost 5 bases and J lost 7; bases outside the gene matches: 7. Germline CDR1 SGHAT, CDR2 FQDESV (reference sequence). CDR3 region: CASSPARERGELFF. The CDR3 region has the DNA TGTGCCAGCAGCCCGGCGCGGGAGCGCGGGGAGCTGTTTTTT.

The rearrangement joins TRBV3-1 to TRBJ2-5; a weak D match, TRBD2 (5 bases). Per germline, CDR1 LGHDT and CDR2 YNNKEL (reference sequence). The CDR3 is 14 residues long. V shed 0 bases and J shed 2 bases, with 7 bases lying between them. The CDR3 is CASSQDQRQETQYF. The DNA of the CDR3 is TGTGCCAGCAGCCAAGATCAGCGGCAAGAGACCCAGTACTTC.

V is TRBV28 and J is TRBJ2-7, with 8 bases matching TRBD2. The CDR3 length is 14 residues. V trimming: 6 bases; J trimming: 3 bases; junction bases outside the gene matches: 7. Germline V gives CDR1 MDHEN, CDR2 SYDVKM. The CDR3 loop reads CASSLGTSGYEQYF. The CDR3 bases are TGTGCCAGCAGCCTCGGGACTAGTGGCTACGAGCAGTACTTC.

The J gene is TRBJ2-5, the V gene TRBV2; 8 nucleotides line up with TRBD1. The germline CDR1 and CDR2 sequences are SNHLY and FYNNEI. The CDR3 spans 13 residues. V lost 6 bases to trimming and J lost 2 bases; unmatched junction nucleotides: 2. The CDR3 region has the DNA TGTGCCAGCAGGGGACAGGAGCAAGAGACCCAGTACTTC. This codes for CASRGQEQETQYF.

V is TRBV9 and J is TRBJ2-4; 10 bases fit TRBD1. The junction had 10 bases not matched to a gene; V was cut back by 3 bases and J by 7 bases. The CDR3 extends over 16 amino acids. Germline lookup yields CDR1 SGDLS and CDR2 YYNGEE. The CDR3 is CASSAYSGTGANIQYF. The CDR3 bases are TGTGCCAGCAGCGCCTACTCCGGGACAGGGGCCAACATTCAGTACTTC.

The genes are TRBV20-1 and TRBJ2-1; TRBD2 aligns across 10 bases. CDR3 size: 16 residues. Trimming cost V 0 bases and J 7 bases; bases outside gene matches: 9. CDR1 DFQATT and CDR2 SNEGSKA come from the germline V gene (reference sequence). The DNA of the CDR3 is TGCAGTGCTAGAGATCGATCAAGCGGGAGGGCAAATGAGCAGTTCTTC. Protein sequence: CSARDRSSGRANEQFF.

The chain combines TRBV5-1 with TRBJ2-3, with 13 bases fitting TRBD2. The CDR3 extends over 16 amino acids. J was trimmed by 4 bases and V by 4 bases; bases with no gene match: 6. The germline V gene encodes CDR1 SGHRS and CDR2 YFSETQ. The CDR3 nucleotides are TGCGCCAGCAGCCCTGGGACTAGCGGGATATCAGATACGCAGTATTTT. It is translated as CASSPGTSGISDTQYF.

The chain carries TRBV6-2 or TRBV6-3 and TRBJ1-2; D is uncertain. The CDR3 is 13 residues long. Germline V CDR1 and CDR2: MNHEY, SVGEGT. Trimming shortened V by 4 bases and J by 4 bases, and 10 bases separated the two germline ends. The CDR3 reads CASSSRQLYGYTF. CDR3 in DNA: TGTGCCAGCAGTTCCAGGCAGCTCTATGGCTACACCTTC.

The sample holds a few counts of this clonotype. The chain has TRBV28 and TRBJ1-3; 8 nucleotides line up with TRBD1. The CDR3 spans 15 residues. Germline CDR1 reads MDHEN; CDR2 reads SYDVKM. The trim removed 9 bases at V and 0 bases at J, leaving 7 bases unmatched. The CDR3 region has the DNA TGTGCCAGTTCCGGACAGGGCCTCTCTGGAAACACCATATATTTT. Protein: CASSGQGLSGNTIYF.

The count of this clonotype is one. This rearrangement joins TRBV11-2 to TRBJ2-1, with TRBD2 matching 7 bases. Unmatched junction bases numbered 9, after V lost 5 bases and J lost 5 bases. The germline V gene has CDR1 SGHAT and CDR2 FQNNGV. The CDR3 consists of 15 residues. Here the CDR3 reads CASSVRGTTNNEQFF. The CDR3 nucleotides are TGTGCCAGCAGCGTCCGGGGGACTACCAACAATGAGCAGTTCTTC.

V and J are TRBV4-2 and TRBJ2-3; 10 positions agree with TRBD2. Looked up from germline, CDR1 is LGHNA and CDR2 is YNFKEQ. The V segment lost 3 bases and the J segment 6 bases; nucleotides outside the gene matches: 9. This CDR3 contains 16 residues. The CDR3 DNA reads TGTGCCAGCAGCCACCGACTAGCGGGTACAGGGGATACGCAGTATTTT. This codes for CASSHRLAGTGDTQYF.

CDR3 sequence (DNA): TGTGCCAGCAGCCCGCGGGGCGGGGGGGCTGGGGAGCAGTACTTC. This encodes CASSPRGGGAGEQYF. This chain joins TRBV5-6 and TRBJ2-7, with 9 positions matching TRBD2. Germline V gives CDR1 SGHDT, CDR2 YYEEEE. This CDR3 contains 15 residues. V trimming: 4 bases; J trimming: 7 bases; junction bases outside the gene matches: 12.

The chain uses TRBV7-2 and TRBJ2-5; a possible D gene is TRBD2 (7 bases). This CDR3 contains 14 residues. Trimming removed 0 bases from V and 5 bases from J, with 10 bases in between. Per the germline V gene, CDR1 is SGHTA and CDR2 is FQGNSA. The DNA of the CDR3 is TGTGCCAGCAGCTTAGCGGGGGGGCGGGAGACCCAGTACTTC. Protein: CASSLAGGRETQYF.

This clonotype has a handful of counts. J is TRBJ2-5 and V is TRBV2; the D is unclear. With 2 bases removed from V and 2 bases from J, the gap between germline ends came to 0 bases. The CDR3 is made up of 11 amino acids. The germline gives CDR1 SNHLY, CDR2 FYNNEI. This CDR3 is CASSEQETQYF. CDR3 coding DNA: TGTGCCAGCAGTGAACAAGAGACCCAGTACTTC.

The V call is TRBV7-2, the J call TRBJ1-4, with D unclear. There are 15 residues in the CDR3. CDR1 is SGHTA and CDR2 is FQGNSA in the germline V gene. Trimming removed 5 bases at V and 2 bases at J, with 12 bases between. As DNA, the CDR3 is TGTGCCAGCAGCCGTAGCGGCGTGACTAATGAAAAACTGTTTTTT. It encodes CASSRSGVTNEKLFF.

The genes are TRBV20-1 and TRBJ2-2; the match to TRBD2 covers 9 bases. Germline lookup yields CDR1 DFQATT and CDR2 SNEGSKA (reference sequence). V lost 4 bases, J lost 5 bases, and 8 bases stayed unmatched. The CDR3 extends over 15 amino acids. The CDR3, as DNA: TGCAGTGCTACCCTCGCGGGAGGGCAAACCGGGGAGCTGTTTTTT. This encodes CSATLAGGQTGELFF.